A selection of T cell receptor beta chains follows, all from one sample in a study of blood T cell repertoires in COVID-19. The repertoire was sequenced with immunoSEQ multiplex PCR; TCRdb's copy has only in-frame clones and lacks some. The data contain about 180,000 clones, approximately 88% of them singletons. The source material was peripheral blood. Receptors were obtained from a woman in her forties with COVID-19, enrolled during active disease. Each CDR3 is given with its conserved first and last residue. D genes are given only for firm matches. Expanded clones are given a class, and other clones once, few, many or no size at all.

v_gene,d_gene,j_gene,abundance,CDR3aa,CDR3nt
TRBV10-3,NA,TRBJ1-3,NA,CAISDTLQGSGNTIYF,TGTGCCATCAGTGACACACTACAGGGTTCTGGAAACACCATATATTTT
TRBV29-1,TRBD1,TRBJ2-7,NA,CSVGGTGGTSYEQYF,TGCAGCGTTGGGGGGACAGGGGGTACCTCCTACGAGCAGTACTTC
TRBV10-1,NA,TRBJ1-4,once,CASQQGINEKLFF,TGCGCCAGCCAACAGGGAATTAATGAAAAACTGTTTTTT
TRBV10-1,TRBD2,TRBJ2-3,NA,CASSEFVGGPDTQYF,TGCGCCAGCAGTGAGTTTGTGGGAGGGCCAGATACGCAGTATTTT
TRBV24-1,TRBD2,TRBJ2-3,NA,CATSDLLAGEDTQYF,TGTGCCACCAGTGATTTACTAGCGGGAGAAGATACGCAGTATTTT
TRBV20-1,TRBD1,TRBJ2-7,NA,CSASVTGKAYEQYF,TGCAGTGCTAGTGTGACAGGGAAGGCCTACGAGCAGTACTTC
TRBV6-1,NA,TRBJ2-7,NA,CASSERVKGFSYEQYF,TGTGCCAGCAGTGAACGCGTGAAGGGGTTCTCCTACGAGCAGTACTTC
TRBV7-9,NA,TRBJ2-2,medium-sized,CASSLGGGTGELFF,TGTGCCAGCAGCTTAGGAGGTGGCACCGGGGAGCTGTTTTTT
TRBV20-1,NA,TRBJ2-7,NA,CSASSGRGSHEQYF,TGCAGTGCTAGTTCGGGCAGGGGTAGCCACGAGCAGTACTTC
TRBV6-5,TRBD1,TRBJ1-5,NA,CASSRQGIGQPQHF,TGTGCCAGCAGCCGACAGGGGATAGGACAGCCCCAGCATTTT
TRBV14,NA,TRBJ2-5,NA,CASSPENLETQYF,TGTGCCAGCAGCCCTGAGAATCTTGAGACCCAGTACTTC
TRBV7-9,NA,TRBJ2-2,NA,CASIPGGVSNTGELFF,TGTGCCAGCATCCCGGGGGGCGTCTCGAACACCGGGGAGCTGTTTTTT
TRBV19,NA,TRBJ2-4,NA,CASSLTSQVAKNIQYF,TGTGCCAGTAGCTTAACATCCCAAGTAGCCAAAAACATTCAGTACTTC
TRBV10-2,TRBD1,TRBJ1-2,NA,CASGQGEGYTF,TGCGCCAGCGGACAGGGAGAAGGCTACACCTTC
TRBV28,TRBD1,TRBJ1-2,NA,CAIPGTGRGYTF,TGTGCCATCCCCGGGACAGGGAGAGGCTACACCTTC
TRBV13,NA,TRBJ1-1,NA,CASSHSYPNTEAFF,TGTGCCAGCAGCCACTCGTATCCGAACACTGAAGCTTTCTTT
TRBV11-2,NA,TRBJ1-1,NA,CASSLVPSSTEAFF,TGTGCCAGCAGCTTAGTGCCAAGCTCCACTGAAGCTTTCTTT
TRBV7-8,TRBD2,TRBJ2-5,NA,CASSSQTSGGWETQYF,TGTGCCAGCAGCTCCCAGACTAGCGGGGGGTGGGAGACCCAGTACTTC
TRBV10-1,TRBD1,TRBJ1-5,NA,CASSDETGDGQPQHF,TGCGCCAGCAGTGACGAGACAGGGGATGGTCAGCCCCAGCATTTT
TRBV28,NA,TRBJ2-5,NA,CAIQPGRDGETQYF,TGTGCCATCCAACCCGGGCGGGACGGGGAGACCCAGTACTTC
TRBV9,NA,TRBJ2-1,NA,CASGYGTVSEQFF,TGTGCCAGCGGGTACGGGACTGTTAGTGAGCAGTTCTTC
TRBV24-1,NA,TRBJ2-2,few,CATSYGGGGTGELFF,TGTGCCACCAGTTACGGGGGAGGGGGCACCGGGGAGCTGTTTTTT
TRBV6-5,NA,TRBJ1-1,NA,CASSLGQFTEAFF,TGTGCCAGCAGTCTCGGACAGTTCACTGAAGCTTTCTTT
TRBV3-1/TRBV3-2,TRBD1,TRBJ1-1,NA,CASSRYTGTGPDEAFF,TGTGCCAGCAGCCGATATACCGGGACAGGCCCAGATGAAGCTTTCTTT
TRBV27,NA,TRBJ2-7,once,CASSLRGREQYF,TGTGCCAGCAGTTTACGGGGTCGGGAGCAGTACTTC
TRBV6-5,NA,TRBJ1-6,NA,CASRSRAAPNSPLHF,TGTGCCAGCAGGTCGAGAGCGGCGCCGAATTCACCCCTCCACTTT
TRBV7-8,NA,TRBJ2-4,NA,CASSHGIAKNIQYF,TGTGCCAGCAGCCACGGGATAGCCAAAAACATTCAGTACTTC
TRBV9,NA,TRBJ2-2,NA,CASSLELNTGELFF,TGTGCCAGCAGCCTTGAGCTGAACACCGGGGAGCTGTTTTTT
TRBV5-4,TRBD1,TRBJ1-2,NA,CASSSPTGGVEGYTF,TGTGCCAGCAGCTCACCGACAGGGGGCGTGGAAGGCTACACCTTC
TRBV6-1,NA,TRBJ1-2,few,CASSERYGNYGYTF,TGTGCCAGCAGTGAACGATACGGTAACTATGGCTACACCTTC
TRBV7-8,NA,TRBJ1-6,NA,CASRPGHWDSPLHF,TGTGCCAGCCGGCCGGGACACTGGGATTCACCCCTCCACTTT
TRBV5-4,TRBD2,TRBJ2-2,NA,CASSLSGGLNTGELFF,TGTGCCAGCAGCTTGAGCGGGGGGCTGAACACCGGGGAGCTGTTTTTT
TRBV3-1/TRBV3-2,NA,TRBJ1-3,NA,CASSRASGNTIYF,TGTGCCAGCAGCCGGGCTTCTGGAAACACCATATATTTT
TRBV19,TRBD1,TRBJ1-2,once,CASSIEGGGGSYGYTF,TGTGCCAGTAGTATAGAAGGAGGGGGCGGCAGCTATGGCTACACCTTC
TRBV11-2,NA,TRBJ1-5,NA,CASTNGVYQPQHF,TGTGCCAGCACCAACGGGGTCTATCAGCCCCAGCATTTT
TRBV7-9,NA,TRBJ2-7,NA,CASSNSYEQYF,TGTGCCAGCAGCAACTCATACGAGCAGTACTTC
TRBV28,TRBD1,TRBJ2-7,NA,CASSTGTGGNEQYF,TGTGCCAGCAGTACCGGGACAGGGGGCAACGAGCAGTACTTC
TRBV15,NA,TRBJ2-7,NA,CATSSTDKAYEQYF,TGTGCCACCAGCAGTACTGACAAGGCCTACGAGCAGTACTTC
TRBV28,NA,TRBJ2-4,NA,CASSSGVKNIQYF,TGTGCCAGCAGTTCAGGGGTCAAAAACATTCAGTACTTC
TRBV6-5,TRBD2,TRBJ2-7,NA,CASSLSTSGSYEQYF,TGTGCCAGCAGTCTCTCGACTAGCGGGAGCTACGAGCAGTACTTC
TRBV5-1,NA,TRBJ1-1,few,CASSSSPGADTEAFF,TGCGCCAGCAGCAGCTCCCCAGGGGCTGACACTGAAGCTTTCTTT
TRBV6-2/TRBV6-3,TRBD1,TRBJ2-7,NA,CASSYSTRTGRSSYEQYF,TGTGCCAGCAGTTACTCTACCCGGACAGGGAGGAGCTCCTACGAGCAGTACTTC
TRBV15,NA,TRBJ1-2,NA,CATSRVRSGHGYTF,TGTGCCACCAGCAGAGTCAGGTCTGGGCATGGCTACACCTTC
TRBV7-9,NA,TRBJ1-4,NA,CASTNVPRGAGEKLFF,TGTGCCAGCACCAACGTCCCCAGGGGCGCCGGCGAAAAACTGTTTTTT
TRBV5-1,TRBD1,TRBJ1-5,NA,CASSPSDRGDQPQHF,TGCGCCAGCAGCCCCTCCGACAGGGGGGATCAGCCCCAGCATTTT
TRBV7-9,TRBD2,TRBJ2-1,NA,CASSPPPAGAWYNEQFF,TGTGCCAGCAGCCCCCCCCCTGCGGGAGCTTGGTACAATGAGCAGTTCTTC
TRBV11-3,NA,TRBJ2-3,NA,CASSFFLGGRADTQYF,TGTGCCAGCAGCTTTTTTCTCGGGGGGCGGGCAGATACGCAGTATTTT
TRBV7-9,NA,TRBJ2-7,NA,CAVGESVVLEQYF,TGTGCCGTCGGAGAGTCGGTCGTCCTCGAGCAGTACTTC
TRBV4-2,NA,TRBJ1-3,NA,CASSQDQGGPGNTIYF,TGTGCCAGCAGCCAAGATCAAGGAGGGCCTGGAAACACCATATATTTT
TRBV6-5,TRBD1,TRBJ1-2,NA,CAILRTGVNYGYTF,TGTGCCATACTTCGGACAGGGGTTAACTATGGCTACACCTTC
TRBV28,NA,TRBJ2-7,NA,CASSLWDKALHQYF,TGTGCCAGCAGTTTATGGGACAAGGCCCTTCACCAGTACTTC